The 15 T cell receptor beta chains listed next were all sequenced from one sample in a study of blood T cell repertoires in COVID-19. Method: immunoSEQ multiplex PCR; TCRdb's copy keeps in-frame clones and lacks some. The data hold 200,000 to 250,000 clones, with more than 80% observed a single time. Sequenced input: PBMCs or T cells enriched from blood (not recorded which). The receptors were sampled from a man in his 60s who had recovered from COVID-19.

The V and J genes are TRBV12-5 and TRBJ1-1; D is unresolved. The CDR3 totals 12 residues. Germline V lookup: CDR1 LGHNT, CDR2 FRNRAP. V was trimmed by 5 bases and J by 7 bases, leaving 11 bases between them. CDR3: CASGPPRGEAFF. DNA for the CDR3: TGTGCTAGTGGTCCCCCCCGCGGTGAAGCTTTCTTT. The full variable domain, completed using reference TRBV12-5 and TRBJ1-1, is DARVTQTPRHKVTEMGQEVTMRCQPILGHNTVFWYRQTMMQGLELLAYFRNRAPLDDSGMPKDRFSAEMPDATLATLKIQPSEPRDSAVYFCASGPPRGEAFFGQGTRLTVV.

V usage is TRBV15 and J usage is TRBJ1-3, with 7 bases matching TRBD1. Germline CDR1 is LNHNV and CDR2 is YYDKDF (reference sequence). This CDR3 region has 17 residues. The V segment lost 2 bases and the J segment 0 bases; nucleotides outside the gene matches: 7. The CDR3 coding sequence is TGTGCCACCAGCAGAACCCCGGGACAGAGCTCTGGAAACACCATATATTTT. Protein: CATSRTPGQSSGNTIYF.

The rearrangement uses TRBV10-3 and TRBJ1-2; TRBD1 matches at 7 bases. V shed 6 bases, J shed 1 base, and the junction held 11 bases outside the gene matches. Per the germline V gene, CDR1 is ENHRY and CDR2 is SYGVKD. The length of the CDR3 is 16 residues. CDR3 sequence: CAISPHTGAHNYGYTF. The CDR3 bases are TGTGCCATCAGCCCCCATACAGGGGCTCATAACTATGGCTACACCTTC.

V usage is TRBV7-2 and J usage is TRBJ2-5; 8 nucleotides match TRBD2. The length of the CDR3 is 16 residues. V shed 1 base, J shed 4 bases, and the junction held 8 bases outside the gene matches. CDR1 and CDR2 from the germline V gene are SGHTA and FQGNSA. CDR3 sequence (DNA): TGTGCCAGCAGCTTAGACGCGGGGGCGGGAGGAGAGACCCAGTACTTC. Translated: CASSLDAGAGGETQYF.

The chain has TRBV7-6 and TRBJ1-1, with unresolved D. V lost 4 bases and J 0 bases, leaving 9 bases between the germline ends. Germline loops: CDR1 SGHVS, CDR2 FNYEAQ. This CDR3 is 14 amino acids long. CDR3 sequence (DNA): TGTGCCAGCAGCTCCTCCGGTCTGAACACTGAAGCTTTCTTT. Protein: CASSSSGLNTEAFF.

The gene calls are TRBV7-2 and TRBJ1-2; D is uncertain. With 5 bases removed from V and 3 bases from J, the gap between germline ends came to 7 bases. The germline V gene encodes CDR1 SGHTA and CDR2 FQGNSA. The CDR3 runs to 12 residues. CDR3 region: CASSPEDYGYTF. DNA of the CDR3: TGTGCCAGCAGCCCCGAGGACTATGGCTACACCTTC.

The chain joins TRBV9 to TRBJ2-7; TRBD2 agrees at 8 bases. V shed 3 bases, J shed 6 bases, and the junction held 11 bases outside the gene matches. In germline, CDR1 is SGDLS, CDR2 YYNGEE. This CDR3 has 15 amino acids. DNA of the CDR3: TGTGCCAGCAGCGCGACCGGGGGGGAGGAGTCCGAGCAGTACTTC. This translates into CASSATGGEESEQYF. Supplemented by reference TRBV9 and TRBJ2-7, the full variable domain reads DSGVTQTPKHLITATGQRVTLRCSPRSGDLSVYWYQQSLDQGLQFLIQYYNGEERAKGNILERFSAQQFPDLHSELNLSSLELGDSALYFCASSATGGEESEQYFGPGTRLTVT.

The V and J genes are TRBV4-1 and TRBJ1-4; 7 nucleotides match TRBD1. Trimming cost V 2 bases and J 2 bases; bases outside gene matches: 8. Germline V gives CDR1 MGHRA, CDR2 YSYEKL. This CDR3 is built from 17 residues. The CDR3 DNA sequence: TGCGCCAGCAGCCAAAACGAAGGGGGCTCGACTAATGAAAAACTGTTTTTT. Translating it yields CASSQNEGGSTNEKLFF.

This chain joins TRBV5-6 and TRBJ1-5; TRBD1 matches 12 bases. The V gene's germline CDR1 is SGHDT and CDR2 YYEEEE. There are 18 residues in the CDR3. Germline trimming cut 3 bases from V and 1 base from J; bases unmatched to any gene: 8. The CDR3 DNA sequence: TGTGCCAGCAGCTCCCGGGACAGGGGGCGAGGGAGCAATCAGCCCCAGCATTTT. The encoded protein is CASSSRDRGRGSNQPQHF.

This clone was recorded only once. The CDR3 loop is CASSDGTTGNTIYF. The CDR3 DNA reads TGTGCCAGCAGTGACGGGACAACTGGAAACACCATATATTTT. The chain joins TRBV25-1 to TRBJ1-3, with D perhaps TRBD1 (6 bases). V dropped 3 bases and J dropped 2 bases, with 8 bases sitting between them. CDR1 is MGHDK, CDR2 SYGVNS, per germline. CDR3 length equals 14 residues.

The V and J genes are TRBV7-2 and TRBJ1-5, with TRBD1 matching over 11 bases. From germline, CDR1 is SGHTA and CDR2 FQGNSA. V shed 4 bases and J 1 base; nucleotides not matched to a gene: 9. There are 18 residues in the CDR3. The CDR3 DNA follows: TGTGCCAGCAGCTCCTCTCGGACAGGGGGCGAGAGCAATCAGCCCCAGCATTTT. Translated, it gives CASSSSRTGGESNQPQHF.

CDR3 amino acids: CASSQEGQYHNSPLHF. The CDR3 region has the DNA TGTGCCAGCAGCCAAGAGGGACAGTATCATAATTCACCCCTCCACTTT. The chain carries TRBV3-1 (or the pseudogene TRBV3-2) and TRBJ1-6; TRBD1 agrees at 7 bases. Germline loops: CDR1 LGHDT, CDR2 YNNKEL (reference sequence). This CDR3 has 16 amino acids. The ends lost 0 bases at V and 5 bases at J; junction bases unmatched: 4.

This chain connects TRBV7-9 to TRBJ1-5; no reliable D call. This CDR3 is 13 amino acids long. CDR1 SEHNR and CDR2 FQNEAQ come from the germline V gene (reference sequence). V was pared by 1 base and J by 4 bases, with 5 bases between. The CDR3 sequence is CASSLDGNQPQHF. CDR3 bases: TGTGCCAGCAGCTTAGACGGGAATCAGCCCCAGCATTTT.

CDR3 residues: CASSMDDRGNEQFF. CDR3 nucleotide sequence: TGTGCCAGCAGCATGGATGACAGGGGAAATGAGCAGTTCTTC. This chain links TRBV7-6 with TRBJ2-1, with 8 bases lining up with TRBD1. Germline CDR1 reads SGHVS; CDR2 reads FNYEAQ. This CDR3 is built from 14 residues. Trimming at V came to 5 bases and at J to 7 bases, leaving 7 bases not matched to a gene.

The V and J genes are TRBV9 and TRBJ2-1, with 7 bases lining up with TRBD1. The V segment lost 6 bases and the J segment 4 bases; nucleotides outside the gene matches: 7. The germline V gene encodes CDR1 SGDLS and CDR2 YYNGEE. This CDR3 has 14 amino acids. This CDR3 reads CASTGDRVYNEQFF. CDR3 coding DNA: TGTGCCAGCACGGGCGACAGGGTTTACAATGAGCAGTTCTTC. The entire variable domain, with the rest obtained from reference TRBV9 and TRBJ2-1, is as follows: DSGVTQTPKHLITATGQRVTLRCSPRSGDLSVYWYQQSLDQGLQFLIQYYNGEERAKGNILERFSAQQFPDLHSELNLSSLELGDSALYFCASTGDRVYNEQFFGPGTRLTVL.